This T cell receptor beta chain was identified in a study of monozygotic twins with inflammatory bowel disease. Study-wide results and limits: Comparison of concordant versus discordant twins revealed no difference in repertoire similarity, possibly due to limited power. Researchers report that IBD patients shared fewer clonotypes with others than healthy twins, especially amid disease activity.

Per germline, CDR1 SGHRS and CDR2 YFSETQ. This CDR3 has 14 amino acids. Per sample, reverse transcription was split into eight reactions. Through template switching, UMIs that included a 6-nucleotide sample barcode were added. Reprocessing the 5' RACE reads, TCRdb reports a single entry for every CDR3 protein and omits DNA. The sample spans approximately 120,000 distinct CDR3 sequences; the ten largest clones claim roughly 12%. A note on this clonotype: The antigen is not known.

This TCR came from a human donor with ulcerative colitis or Crohn's disease, or a healthy co-twin of an affected twin (not recorded which). The V gene is TRBV5-1, the J gene TRBJ1-1; TCRdb calls TRBD1, which cannot be checked without DNA. The sequencing input was blood. CDR3 region: CASSFQFSGTEAFF.